One sample yielded the 32 T cell receptor beta chains listed below, sequenced in a study of T-cell memory formation after mild COVID-19. TCRdb re-analysed the 5' RACE reads in MiXCR, keeping a single row per CDR3 protein. The repertoire holds approximately 500,000 distinct CDR3 sequences, with approximately 25% as singletons. Sequencing was performed on PBMCs or a T cell subset sorted from them (not recorded which). The receptors were gathered from an adult woman who had mild COVID-19 (a few samples of this study predate the infection). Cell type and time point are not known.

The chain carries TRBV5-1 and TRBJ2-7; 8 bases align to TRBD1. Germline V gene lookup returns CDR1 SGHRS and CDR2 YFSETQ. Germline trimming cut 0 bases from V and 3 bases from J; bases unmatched to any gene: 5. The CDR3 extends over 15 amino acids. The CDR3 loop reads CASSLETGAFYEQYF. CDR3 sequence (DNA): TGCGCCAGCAGCTTGGAGACAGGGGCGTTCTACGAGCAGTACTTC.

A few counts support this clonotype. The rearrangement uses TRBV11-2 and TRBJ2-7; D might be TRBD2 (6 bases). The CDR3 sequence is 15 residues long. Germline CDR1 reads SGHAT; CDR2 reads FQNNGV. V lost 4 bases to trimming and J lost 2 bases, with 15 bases between them. For the CDR3, the DNA is TGTGCCAGCAGCTCCCGGGACTCCGTAACCTACGAGCAGTACTTC. Its translation: CASSSRDSVTYEQYF.

This clonotype was seen only a few times. This rearrangement joins TRBV4-1 to TRBJ2-7; D is undetermined. CDR3 length: 15 residues. Germline CDR1 MGHRA, CDR2 YSYEKL. V lost 1 base to trimming and J lost 2 bases, with 12 bases between them. CDR3 nucleotide sequence: TGCGCCAGCAGCCAAGTGGGTCAGGTGACCTACGAGCAGTACTTC. It encodes CASSQVGQVTYEQYF.

This clonotype has just a few counts. This chain uses TRBV9 with TRBJ2-2; D remains unclear. The V and J ends lost 2 bases and 6 bases respectively, with 5 bases between them. The CDR3 contains 12 residues. Per germline, CDR1 SGDLS and CDR2 YYNGEE. CDR3 bases: TGTGCCAGCAGCGTTTTTTCCGGGGAGCTGTTTTTT. Its protein is CASSVFSGELFF.

This clonotype was seen only a few times. The J gene is TRBJ2-7, the V gene TRBV5-6, with D uncertain. Germline-derived CDR1 and CDR2 are SGHDT and YYEEEE. The CDR3 is made up of 13 amino acids. V lost 5 bases and J lost 3, with 12 bases in between. The CDR3, as DNA: TGTGCCAGCAGACGACGGATGAACTACGAGCAGTACTTC. Translating it yields CASRRRMNYEQYF.

The chain joins TRBV4-1 to TRBJ2-3; 7 bases fit TRBD2. Looked up from germline, CDR1 is MGHRA and CDR2 is YSYEKL. Trimming removed 3 bases from V and 4 bases from J; junction bases left unmatched: 10. The CDR3 spans 16 residues. CDR3 coding DNA: TGCGCCAGCAGCCACCTGAGGAACGGGGGGTCAGATACGCAGTATTTT. Its translation is CASSHLRNGGSDTQYF.

Comments on this clonotype: Since the CDR3 does not end with the conserved phenylalanine or tryptophan, this likely comes from a read error. The chain combines TRBV20-1 with TRBJ1-2; 7 positions agree with TRBD1. The CDR3 loop spans 13 amino acids. The junction had 6 bases not matched to a gene; V was cut back by 1 base and J by 7 bases. CDR1 and CDR2 from the germline V gene are DFQATT and SNEGSKA (reference sequence). CDR3 coding DNA: TGCAGTGCTAGAGGACAGGGACAGCTTGGCTACACCTTA. It translates to CSARGQGQLGYTL.

The V gene is TRBV20-1, the J gene TRBJ2-3; D is perhaps TRBD2 (6 bases). In germline, CDR1 is DFQATT, CDR2 SNEGSKA (reference sequence). The CDR3 contains 15 residues. V was pared by 6 bases and J by 1 base, with 17 bases between. This chain's CDR3 is CSASGPAGRTDTQYF. The CDR3 nucleotides read TGCAGTGCCTCTGGACCCGCGGGGCGCACAGATACGCAGTATTTT.

The V gene is TRBV12-3 or TRBV12-4, the J gene TRBJ2-1; 7 positions match TRBD2. This CDR3 comprises 16 residues. With 5 bases clipped from V and 7 bases from J, the junction kept 14 bases outside the gene matches. Here the CDR3 DNA reads TGTGCCAGCAGTCCGCGGCGGGGGACTTCGTCTAATGAGCAGTTCTTC. It specifies CASSPRRGTSSNEQFF.

This clonotype was seen more than once but under ten times. CDR3 nucleotide sequence: TGTGCCAGCAGTTTCTCGGGACGGAGTGACTACGAGCAGTACTTC. This gives the protein CASSFSGRSDYEQYF. The chain carries TRBV6-5 and TRBJ2-7; possibly TRBD1 or TRBD2 for D (5 bases each). The V gene's germline CDR1 is MNHEY and CDR2 SVGAGI. V shed 4 bases and J shed 3 bases, with 16 bases lying between them. This CDR3 has 15 amino acids.

The chain joins TRBV30 to TRBJ1-1; D may be TRBD1 (5 bases). This CDR3 has 14 residues. The V end lost 0 bases, the J end lost 4 bases, and 12 bases lay between the germline ends. CDR1 is GTSNPN and CDR2 is SVGIG in the germline V gene (reference sequence). The CDR3 bases are TGTGCCTGGAGTGTTTACAGGCGCCGCACTGAAGCTTTCTTT. Its translation: CAWSVYRRRTEAFF.

This chain joins TRBV12-3 or TRBV12-4 and TRBJ2-1; TRBD2 matches 8 bases. Trimming removed 3 bases from V and 9 bases from J; junction bases left unmatched: 7. This CDR3 has 14 amino acids. For the CDR3, the DNA is TGTGCCAGCAGTTTTAGCGGGGCCGCAGGTGAGCAGTTCTTC. Its translation is CASSFSGAAGEQFF.

The genes are TRBV5-1 and TRBJ1-3; D is unresolved. Per germline, CDR1 SGHRS and CDR2 YFSETQ. The CDR3 length is 15 residues. Between the trimmed V and J ends, which lost 4 bases and 0 bases, there was a span of 11 bases. Written as DNA, the CDR3 is TGCGCCAGCAGCCCCAGGTCGTACTCTGGAAACACCATATATTTT. Its translation is CASSPRSYSGNTIYF.

The genes are TRBV20-1 and TRBJ1-2; TRBD1 matches 7 bases. V trimming: 0 bases; J trimming: 7 bases; junction bases outside the gene matches: 8. The CDR3 has 14 amino acids. Germline assignment: CDR1 DFQATT and CDR2 SNEGSKA (reference sequence). The CDR3 is CSARDSRQGGGYTF. In nucleotides, the CDR3 is TGCAGTGCTAGAGATTCGAGACAGGGAGGTGGCTACACCTTC.

V usage is TRBV20-1 and J usage is TRBJ2-1; 9 bases are a match to TRBD1. The CDR3 loop spans 14 amino acids. The germline V gene encodes CDR1 DFQATT and CDR2 SNEGSKA (reference sequence). Trimming took 6 bases from V and 4 from J; bases not matched to a gene: 7. CDR3 DNA sequence: TGCAGTGCGGAGGGACAGGGTGCGTACAATGAGCAGTTCTTC. The encoded protein is CSAEGQGAYNEQFF.

This clonotype was counted a few times. V and J are TRBV20-1 and TRBJ2-2, with TRBD1 identical over 10 bases. J lost 5 bases, V lost 5 bases, and 8 bases had no gene match. The CDR3 is 15 residues long. Germline V gives CDR1 DFQATT, CDR2 SNEGSKA (reference sequence). The CDR3 loop is CSAEDPGQGTGELFF. In nucleotides, the CDR3 is TGCAGTGCTGAAGACCCGGGACAGGGGACCGGGGAGCTGTTTTTT.

This chain joins TRBV19 and TRBJ2-3, with TRBD2 matching over 7 bases. The CDR3 spans 13 residues. The trim removed 6 bases at V and 4 bases at J, leaving 4 bases unmatched. Per germline, CDR1 LNHDA and CDR2 SQIVND (reference sequence). CDR3 region: CASSWSGADTQYF. As DNA, the CDR3 is TGTGCCAGTAGCTGGAGCGGGGCAGATACGCAGTATTTT.

This clonotype was picked up a small number of times. The rearrangement joins TRBV12-3 or TRBV12-4 to TRBJ2-3; D is ambiguous. V gave up 3 bases and J gave up 2 bases, with 6 bases separating them. The CDR3 is made up of 13 amino acids. The DNA for the CDR3 is TGTGCCAGCAGTTTCGACACCACAGATACGCAGTATTTT. It codes for CASSFDTTDTQYF.

There are a few counts of this clonotype. V and J are TRBV29-1 and TRBJ2-7, with TRBD1 as a possible D gene (5 bases). Germline V gives CDR1 SQVTM, CDR2 ANQGSEA. This CDR3 has 12 residues. V was clipped by 7 bases and J by 2 bases, with 12 bases between them. CDR3 DNA sequence: TGCAGCGCCAGGACAACTACCTACGAGCAGTACTTC. Translation gives CSARTTTYEQYF.

The chain employs TRBV5-1 and TRBJ2-7; 14 positions match TRBD2. V lost 5 bases and J lost 4; bases outside the gene matches: 11. Germline V CDR1 and CDR2: SGHRS, YFSETQ. This CDR3 contains 17 residues. The CDR3 DNA follows: TGCGCCAGCAGTCGGGGGGCAGGGACTAGCGGGAGTTACGAGCAGTACTTC. The encoded protein is CASSRGAGTSGSYEQYF. The whole variable domain, remainder taken from reference TRBV5-1 and TRBJ2-7, is KAGVTQTPRYLIKTRGQQVTLSCSPISGHRSVSWYQQTPGQGLQFLFEYFSETQRNKGNFPGRFSGRQFSNSRSEMNVSTLELGDSALYLCASSRGAGTSGSYEQYFGPGTRLTVT.

This clonotype appeared a few times. The chain uses TRBV5-8 and TRBJ2-1; 9 bases match TRBD1. V dropped 2 bases and J dropped 7; count of bases not matched to a gene: 13. The germline V gene encodes CDR1 SGHTS and CDR2 YDEGEE. This CDR3 is 17 amino acids long. In nucleotides, the CDR3 is TGTGCCAGCAGCTTAAGGCCACAGGGGGCTTTGGGGAATGAGCAGTTCTTC. This encodes CASSLRPQGALGNEQFF. The variable domain in full, completed from reference TRBV5-8 and TRBJ2-1, reads EAGVTQSPTHLIKTRGQQATLRCSPISGHTSVYWYQQALGLGLQFLLWYDEGEERNRGNFPPRFSGRQFPNYSSELNVNALELEDSALYLCASSLRPQGALGNEQFFGPGTRLTVL.

This chain connects TRBV4-1 to TRBJ2-1; 12 bases agree with TRBD2. Germline CDR1 reads MGHRA; CDR2 reads YSYEKL. V gave up 3 bases and J gave up 2 bases; unmatched junction bases: 8. The CDR3 is 18 amino acids. The DNA of the CDR3 is TGCGCCAGCAGCCATGATACTAGCGGGGGGTCTCCCTACAATGAGCAGTTCTTC. Residues: CASSHDTSGGSPYNEQFF.

The chain recombines TRBV5-5 with TRBJ1-2; tentatively, D is TRBD1 (5 bases). Trimming took 4 bases from V and 6 from J, leaving 13 bases between them. The CDR3 has 13 amino acids. Germline CDR1 SGHKS, CDR2 YYEKEE (reference sequence). CDR3 region: CASSQRGDHGYTF. In nucleotides, the CDR3 is TGTGCCAGCAGCCAGAGAGGGGATCATGGCTACACCTTC.

In this sample, this clonotype turned up a few times. The V and J genes are TRBV29-1 and TRBJ2-5, with 11 positions matching TRBD2. The CDR3 runs to 14 residues. Unmatched junction bases numbered 9, after V lost 7 bases and J lost 5 bases. Germline lookup yields CDR1 SQVTM and CDR2 ANQGSEA. Here the CDR3 DNA reads TGCAGCGGCACCACTAGCGGGAGCGAGGAGACCCAGTACTTC. As protein: CSGTTSGSEETQYF.

This clonotype was counted only a few times. The chain couples TRBV29-1 to TRBJ2-3; a possible D gene is TRBD2 (5 bases). CDR1 is SQVTM, CDR2 ANQGSEA, per germline. CDR3 length: 13 residues. Between the trimmed V and J ends, which lost 3 bases and 6 bases, there was a span of 13 bases. CDR3 sequence: CSVEDSPGDTQYF. The CDR3 nucleotides are TGCAGCGTTGAGGACTCTCCGGGGGATACGCAGTATTTT.

This chain connects TRBV7-2 to TRBJ1-2; D remains ambiguous. CDR1 and CDR2 from the germline V gene are SGHTA and FQGNSA. V shed 4 bases and J shed 4 bases, with 13 bases lying between them. This CDR3 spans 14 amino acids. The CDR3 DNA sequence: TGTGCCAGCAGCTCTGGCGGGGTGGGCTATGGCTACACCTTC. Its translation is CASSSGGVGYGYTF.

The V call is TRBV7-9, the J call TRBJ1-2; D possibly corresponds to TRBD1 (5 bases). V was shortened by 1 base and J by 4 bases, with 16 bases between the two germline ends. In germline, CDR1 is SEHNR, CDR2 FQNEAQ (reference sequence). The CDR3 is made up of 16 amino acids. The CDR3 is CASSLDQWTSRYGYTF. The CDR3 DNA follows: TGTGCCAGCAGCTTAGACCAATGGACAAGTCGCTATGGCTACACCTTC. Together with reference TRBV7-9 and TRBJ1-2, the CDR3 gives the full variable domain: DTGVSQNPRHKITKRGQNVTFRCDPISEHNRLYWYRQTLGQGPEFLTYFQNEAQLEKSRLLSDRFSAERPKGSFSTLEIQRTEQGDSAMYLCASSLDQWTSRYGYTFGSGTRLTVV.

The genes are TRBV7-2 and TRBJ2-7; D may correspond to TRBD1 or TRBD2 (5 bases each). The CDR3 has 16 amino acids. The germline CDR1 and CDR2 sequences are SGHTA and FQGNSA. V shed 1 base and J shed 3 bases, with 16 bases lying between them. CDR3 protein: CASSLGGWEPGYEQYF. The DNA of the CDR3 is TGTGCCAGCAGCTTAGGGGGGTGGGAACCTGGCTACGAGCAGTACTTC.

A note on this clonotype: Mismatch with germline at one junction end may stem from a read error. The chain couples TRBV7-9 to TRBJ2-5; 10 positions match TRBD1. Germline lookup yields CDR1 SEHNR and CDR2 FQNEAQ (reference sequence). This CDR3 spans 12 amino acids. Here the CDR3 DNA reads TGTGCCAGCAGCTCCGCCGCGGGACAGGGGTTCTTC. It codes for CASSSAAGQGFF.

This rearrangement joins TRBV2 to TRBJ2-7; possibly TRBD1 for D (5 bases). The V end lost 5 bases, the J end lost 2 bases, and 10 bases lay between the germline ends. CDR3 length: 13 residues. Germline V CDR1 and CDR2: SNHLY, FYNNEI. The CDR3 here is CASSRTLAYEQYF. CDR3 in DNA: TGTGCCAGCAGTCGGACACTCGCCTACGAGCAGTACTTC.

The V and J genes are TRBV12-3 or TRBV12-4 and TRBJ1-2, with D tentatively TRBD1 (5 bases). V was trimmed by 4 bases and J by 8 bases, leaving 14 bases between them. The CDR3 runs to 13 residues. The CDR3 sequence: CASSSGTRGGYTF. The CDR3 bases are TGTGCCAGCAGTTCCGGGACCCGAGGGGGCTACACCTTC.

The rearrangement links TRBV27 to TRBJ2-3; perhaps TRBD1 as D (5 bases). V lost 10 bases and J 5 bases, leaving 25 bases between the germline ends. CDR1 MNHEY and CDR2 SMNVEV come from the germline V gene (reference sequence). There are 16 residues in the CDR3. CDR3 sequence: CATDGQGNLRGDTQYF. CDR3 sequence (DNA): TGTGCCACCGACGGGCAGGGAAATTTAAGGGGAGATACGCAGTATTTT.